This T cell receptor beta chain was retrieved from a study of T-cell memory formation after mild COVID-19. TCRdb recomputed calls from the 5' RACE reads with MiXCR, one row per CDR3 protein. The table lists 200,000 to 250,000 distinct CDR3 sequences, about 11% of them singletons, with 3% to 3.5% in the top ten. This clonotype was seen only a few times. V dropped 2 bases and J dropped 5; count of bases not matched to a gene: 22. CDR1 and CDR2 (germline): MNHEY, SVGEGT. The CDR3 is 20 residues long. Sequenced sample: PBMCs or a T cell subset sorted from them (not recorded which). The sequence came from a man younger than 30 who had mild COVID-19 (a few samples of this study predate the infection). Cell type and time point are not known. This sequence joins TRBV6-2 or TRBV6-3 and TRBJ2-5, with 8 bases that match TRBD1. The CDR3 loop reads CASSYTNAGTGSLGWETQYF. CDR3 bases: TGTGCCAGCAGTTACACGAACGCCGGGACAGGTAGCTTAGGCTGGGAGACCCAGTACTTC.